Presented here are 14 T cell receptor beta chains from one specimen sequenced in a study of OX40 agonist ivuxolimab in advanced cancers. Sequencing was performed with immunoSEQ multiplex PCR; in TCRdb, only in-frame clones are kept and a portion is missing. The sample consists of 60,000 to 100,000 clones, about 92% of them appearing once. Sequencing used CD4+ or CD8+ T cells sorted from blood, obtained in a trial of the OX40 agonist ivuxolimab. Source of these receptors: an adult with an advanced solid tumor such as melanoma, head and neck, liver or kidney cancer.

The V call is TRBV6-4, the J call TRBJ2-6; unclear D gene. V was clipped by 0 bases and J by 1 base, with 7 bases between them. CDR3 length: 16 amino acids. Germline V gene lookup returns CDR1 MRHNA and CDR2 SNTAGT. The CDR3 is CASSDSVISGANVLTF. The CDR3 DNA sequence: TGTGCCAGCAGTGACTCAGTAATTTCTGGGGCCAACGTCCTGACTTTC.

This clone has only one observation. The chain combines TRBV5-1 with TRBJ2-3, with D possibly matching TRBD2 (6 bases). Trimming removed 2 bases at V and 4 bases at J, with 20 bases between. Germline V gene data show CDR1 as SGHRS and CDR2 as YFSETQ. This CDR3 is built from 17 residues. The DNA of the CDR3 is TGCGCCAGCAGCTTAAACTCTGCGGGGAGCAGTTCAGATACGCAGTATTTT. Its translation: CASSLNSAGSSSDTQYF.

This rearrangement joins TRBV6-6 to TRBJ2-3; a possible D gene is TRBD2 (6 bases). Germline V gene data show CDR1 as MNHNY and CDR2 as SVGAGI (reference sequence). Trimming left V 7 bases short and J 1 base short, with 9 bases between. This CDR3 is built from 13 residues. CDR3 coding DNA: TGTGCCAGCACGACGGGAGGCACAGATACGCAGTATTTT. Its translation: CASTTGGTDTQYF.

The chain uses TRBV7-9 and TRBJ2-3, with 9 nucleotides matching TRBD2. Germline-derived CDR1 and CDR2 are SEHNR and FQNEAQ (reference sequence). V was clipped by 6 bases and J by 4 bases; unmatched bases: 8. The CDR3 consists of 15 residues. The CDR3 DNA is TGTGCCAGCAGAAGGGGGCTAGCGGGGTCAGATACGCAGTATTTT. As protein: CASRRGLAGSDTQYF.

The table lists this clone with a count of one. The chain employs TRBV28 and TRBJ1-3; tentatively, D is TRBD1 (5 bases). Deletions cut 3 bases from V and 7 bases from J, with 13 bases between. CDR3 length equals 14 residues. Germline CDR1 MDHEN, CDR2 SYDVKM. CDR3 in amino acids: CASSFLLRGNTIYF. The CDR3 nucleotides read TGTGCCAGCAGTTTTTTACTACGGGGCAACACCATATATTTT.

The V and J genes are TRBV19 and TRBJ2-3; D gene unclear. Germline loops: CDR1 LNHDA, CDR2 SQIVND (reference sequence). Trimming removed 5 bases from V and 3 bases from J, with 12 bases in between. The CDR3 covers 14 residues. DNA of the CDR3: TGTGCCAGTAGTGTGGCGGACGGAACAGATACGCAGTATTTT. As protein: CASSVADGTDTQYF. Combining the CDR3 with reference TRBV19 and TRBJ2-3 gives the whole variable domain DGGITQSPKYLFRKEGQNVTLSCEQNLNHDAMYWYRQDPGQGLRLIYYSQIVNDFQKGDIAEGYSVSREKKESFPLTVTSAQKNPTAFYLCASSVADGTDTQYFGPGTRLTVL.

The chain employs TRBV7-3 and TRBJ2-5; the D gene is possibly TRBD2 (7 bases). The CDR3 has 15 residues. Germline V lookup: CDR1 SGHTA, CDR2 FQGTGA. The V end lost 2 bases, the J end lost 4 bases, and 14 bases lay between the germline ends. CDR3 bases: TGTGCCAGCAGCTTATACGCAGGGGAGGGAGAGACCCAGTACTTC. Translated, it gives CASSLYAGEGETQYF. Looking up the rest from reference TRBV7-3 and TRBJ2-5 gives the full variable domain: GAGVSQTPSNKVTEKGKYVELRCDPISGHTALYWYRQSLGQGPEFLIYFQGTGAADDSGLPNDRFFAVRPEGSVSTLKIQRTERGDSAVYLCASSLYAGEGETQYFGPGTRLLVL.

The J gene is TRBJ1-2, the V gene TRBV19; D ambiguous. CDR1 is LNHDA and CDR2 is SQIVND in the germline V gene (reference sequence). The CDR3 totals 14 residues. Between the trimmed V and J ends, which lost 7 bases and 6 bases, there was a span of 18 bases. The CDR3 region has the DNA TGTGCCAGTACCCCTCTCTCAAGGTCGGATGGCTACACCTTC. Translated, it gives CASTPLSRSDGYTF.

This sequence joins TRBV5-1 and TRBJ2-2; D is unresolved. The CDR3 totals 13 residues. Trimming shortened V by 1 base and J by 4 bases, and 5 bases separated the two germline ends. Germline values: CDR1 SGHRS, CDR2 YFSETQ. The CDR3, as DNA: TGCGCCAGCAGCTTGACATTCACCGGGGAGCTGTTTTTT. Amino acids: CASSLTFTGELFF.

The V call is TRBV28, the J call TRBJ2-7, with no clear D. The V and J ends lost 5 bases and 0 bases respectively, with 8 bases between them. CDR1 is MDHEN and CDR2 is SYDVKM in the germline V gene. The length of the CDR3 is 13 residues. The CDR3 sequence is CASSPAVSYEQYF. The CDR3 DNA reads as TGTGCCAGCAGTCCCGCGGTCTCCTACGAGCAGTACTTC.

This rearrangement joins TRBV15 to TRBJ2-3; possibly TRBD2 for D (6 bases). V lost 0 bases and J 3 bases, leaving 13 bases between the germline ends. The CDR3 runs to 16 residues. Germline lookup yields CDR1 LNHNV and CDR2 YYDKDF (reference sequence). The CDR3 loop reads CATSRDGGFRTDTQYF. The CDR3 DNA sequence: TGTGCCACCAGCAGAGATGGGGGGTTTAGGACAGATACGCAGTATTTT.

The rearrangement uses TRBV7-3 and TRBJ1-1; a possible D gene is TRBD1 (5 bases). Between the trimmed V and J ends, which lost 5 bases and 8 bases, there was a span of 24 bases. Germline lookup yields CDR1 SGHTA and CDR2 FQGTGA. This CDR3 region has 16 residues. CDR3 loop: CASSRIPGRITTEAFF. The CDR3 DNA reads TGTGCCAGCAGCCGAATCCCGGGACGGATAACAACCGAAGCTTTCTTT.

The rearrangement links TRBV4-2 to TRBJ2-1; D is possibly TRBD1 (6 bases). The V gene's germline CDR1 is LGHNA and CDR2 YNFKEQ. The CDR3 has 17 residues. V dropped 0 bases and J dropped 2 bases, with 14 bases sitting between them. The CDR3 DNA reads TGTGCCAGCAGCCAAGATCGCGCCAGGGGAGCCTACAATGAGCAGTTCTTC. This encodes CASSQDRARGAYNEQFF.

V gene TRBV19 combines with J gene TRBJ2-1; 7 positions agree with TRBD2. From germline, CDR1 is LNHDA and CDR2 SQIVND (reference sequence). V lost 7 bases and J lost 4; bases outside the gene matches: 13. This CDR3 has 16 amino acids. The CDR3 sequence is CASTVSGSTPYNEQFF. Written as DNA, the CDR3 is TGTGCCAGTACCGTTAGCGGGTCTACCCCTTACAATGAGCAGTTCTTC.